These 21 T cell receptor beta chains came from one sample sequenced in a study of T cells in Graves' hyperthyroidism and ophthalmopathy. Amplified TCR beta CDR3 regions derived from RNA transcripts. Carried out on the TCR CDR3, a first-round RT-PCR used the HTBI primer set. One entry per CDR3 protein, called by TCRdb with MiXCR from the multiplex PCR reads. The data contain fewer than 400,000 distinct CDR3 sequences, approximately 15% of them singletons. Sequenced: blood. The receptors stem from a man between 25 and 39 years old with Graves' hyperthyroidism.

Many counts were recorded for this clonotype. This CDR3 is CASSLWQNYGYTF. Written as DNA, the CDR3 is TGTGCCAGCAGTTTATGGCAGAACTATGGCTACACCTTC. V is TRBV12-3 or TRBV12-4 and J is TRBJ1-2; D unclear. V lost 2 bases, J lost 2 bases, and 6 bases lay in between. The CDR3 spans 13 residues.

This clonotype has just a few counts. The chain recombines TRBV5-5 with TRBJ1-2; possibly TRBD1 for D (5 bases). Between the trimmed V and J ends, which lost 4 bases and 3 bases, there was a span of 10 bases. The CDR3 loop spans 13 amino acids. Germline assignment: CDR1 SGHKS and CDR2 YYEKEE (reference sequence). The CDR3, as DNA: TGTGCCAGCAGCCCCGACAGACACTATGGCTACACCTTC. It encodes CASSPDRHYGYTF.

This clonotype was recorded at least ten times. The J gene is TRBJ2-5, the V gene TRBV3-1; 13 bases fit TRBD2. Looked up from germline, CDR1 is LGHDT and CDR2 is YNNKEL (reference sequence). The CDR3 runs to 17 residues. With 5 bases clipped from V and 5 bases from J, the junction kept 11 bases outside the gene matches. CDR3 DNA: TGTGCCAGCAGCACCGGACTAGCGGGAGCAAGGTTCGAGACCCAGTACTTC. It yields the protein CASSTGLAGARFETQYF.

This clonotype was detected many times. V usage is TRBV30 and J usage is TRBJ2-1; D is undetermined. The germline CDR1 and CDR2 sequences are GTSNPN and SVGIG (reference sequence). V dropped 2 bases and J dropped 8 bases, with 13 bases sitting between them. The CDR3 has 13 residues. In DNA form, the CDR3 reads TGTGCCTGGAGTTTGGGCCGTAGGGATGAGCAGTTCTTC. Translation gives CAWSLGRRDEQFF.

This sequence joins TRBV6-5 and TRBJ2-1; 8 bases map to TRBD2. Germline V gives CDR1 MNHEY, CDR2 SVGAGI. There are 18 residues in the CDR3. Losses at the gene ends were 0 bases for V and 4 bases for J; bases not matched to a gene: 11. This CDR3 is CASSYSLGDGREYNEQFF. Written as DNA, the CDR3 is TGTGCCAGCAGTTACTCGTTAGGGGACGGGAGGGAGTACAATGAGCAGTTCTTC.

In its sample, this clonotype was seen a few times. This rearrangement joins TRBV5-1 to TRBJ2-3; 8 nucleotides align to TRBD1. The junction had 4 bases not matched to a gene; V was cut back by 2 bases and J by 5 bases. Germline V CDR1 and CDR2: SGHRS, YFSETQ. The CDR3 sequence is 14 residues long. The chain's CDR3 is CASSFGTGQDTQYF. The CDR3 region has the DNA TGCGCCAGCAGCTTCGGGACAGGTCAAGATACGCAGTATTTT.

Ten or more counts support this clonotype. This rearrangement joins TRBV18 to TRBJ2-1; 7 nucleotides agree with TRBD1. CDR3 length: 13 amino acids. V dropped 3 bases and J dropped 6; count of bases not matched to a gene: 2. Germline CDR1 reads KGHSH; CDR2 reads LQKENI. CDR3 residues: CASSPGQINEQFF. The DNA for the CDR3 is TGTGCCAGCTCACCGGGACAGATCAATGAGCAGTTCTTC.

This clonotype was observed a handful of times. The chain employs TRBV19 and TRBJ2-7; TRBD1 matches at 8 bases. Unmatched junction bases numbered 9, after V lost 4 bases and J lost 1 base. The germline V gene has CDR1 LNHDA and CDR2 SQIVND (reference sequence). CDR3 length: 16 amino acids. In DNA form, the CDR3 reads TGTGCCAGTAGTACTCTCAGGGGGCGGAGGTCCTACGAGCAGTACTTC. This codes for CASSTLRGRRSYEQYF.

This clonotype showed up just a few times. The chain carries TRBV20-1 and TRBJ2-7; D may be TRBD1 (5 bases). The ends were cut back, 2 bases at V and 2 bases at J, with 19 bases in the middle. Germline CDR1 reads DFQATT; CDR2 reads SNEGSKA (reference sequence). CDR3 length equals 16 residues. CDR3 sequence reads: CSARPERDSKPYEQYF. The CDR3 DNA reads TGCAGTGCTAGACCTGAGAGAGACAGTAAGCCCTACGAGCAGTACTTC.

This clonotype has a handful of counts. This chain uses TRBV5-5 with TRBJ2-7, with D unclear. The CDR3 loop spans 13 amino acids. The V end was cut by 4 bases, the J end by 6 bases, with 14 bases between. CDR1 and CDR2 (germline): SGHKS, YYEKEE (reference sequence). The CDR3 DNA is TGTGCCAGCAGCCAGACATTTACAACCGAGCAGTACTTC. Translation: CASSQTFTTEQYF.

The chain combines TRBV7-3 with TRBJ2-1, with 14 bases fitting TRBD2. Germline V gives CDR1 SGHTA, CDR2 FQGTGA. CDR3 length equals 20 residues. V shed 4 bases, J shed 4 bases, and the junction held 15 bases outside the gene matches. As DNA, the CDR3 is TGTGCCAGCAGCTCCACCCCGGGACTAGCGGGAGAAAGGGGGTACAATGAGCAGTTCTTC. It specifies CASSSTPGLAGERGYNEQFF.

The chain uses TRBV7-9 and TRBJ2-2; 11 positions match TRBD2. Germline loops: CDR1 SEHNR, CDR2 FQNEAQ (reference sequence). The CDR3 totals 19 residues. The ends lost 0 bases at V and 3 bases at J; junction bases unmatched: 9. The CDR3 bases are TGTGCCAGCAGCTTAGCCCGACTAGCGGGATCGGCGTACACCGGGGAGCTGTTTTTT. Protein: CASSLARLAGSAYTGELFF.

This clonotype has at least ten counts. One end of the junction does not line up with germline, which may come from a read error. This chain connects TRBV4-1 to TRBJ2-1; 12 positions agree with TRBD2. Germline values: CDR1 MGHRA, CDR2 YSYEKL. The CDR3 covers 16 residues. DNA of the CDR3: TGTGCCAGCAGCCAGCCGCTAGCGGGAGGGTACAATGAGCAGTTCTTC. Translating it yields CASSQPLAGGYNEQFF.

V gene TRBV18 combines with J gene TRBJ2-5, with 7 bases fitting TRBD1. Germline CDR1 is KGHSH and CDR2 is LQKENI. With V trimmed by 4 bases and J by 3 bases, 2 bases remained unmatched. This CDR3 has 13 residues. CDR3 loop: CASSRGQKETQYF. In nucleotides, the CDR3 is TGTGCCAGCTCACGGGGACAGAAAGAGACCCAGTACTTC. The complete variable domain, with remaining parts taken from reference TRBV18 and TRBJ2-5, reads NAGVMQNPRHLVRRRGQEARLRCSPMKGHSHVYWYRQLPEEGLKFMVYLQKENIIDESGMPKERFSAEFPKEGPSILRIQQVVRGDSAAYFCASSRGQKETQYFGPGTRLLVL.

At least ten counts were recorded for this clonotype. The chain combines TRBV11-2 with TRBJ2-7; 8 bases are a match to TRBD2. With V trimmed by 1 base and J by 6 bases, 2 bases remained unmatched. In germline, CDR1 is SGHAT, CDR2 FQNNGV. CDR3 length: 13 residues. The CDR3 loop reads CASSLAGGSEQYF. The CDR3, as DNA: TGTGCCAGCAGCTTAGCGGGAGGGTCCGAGCAGTACTTC.

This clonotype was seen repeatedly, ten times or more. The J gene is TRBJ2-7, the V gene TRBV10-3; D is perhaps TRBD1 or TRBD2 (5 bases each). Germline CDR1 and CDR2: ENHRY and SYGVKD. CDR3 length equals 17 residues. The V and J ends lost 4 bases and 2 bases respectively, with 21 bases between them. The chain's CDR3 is CAISGSPGRVLTYEQYF. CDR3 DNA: TGTGCCATCAGTGGATCTCCGGGGCGGGTACTCACCTACGAGCAGTACTTC.

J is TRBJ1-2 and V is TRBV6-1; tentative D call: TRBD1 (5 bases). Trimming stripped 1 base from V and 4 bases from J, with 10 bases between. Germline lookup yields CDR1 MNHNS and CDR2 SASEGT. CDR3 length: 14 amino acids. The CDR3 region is CASSEVSRAYGYTF. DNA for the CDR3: TGTGCCAGCAGTGAAGTTAGCAGGGCCTATGGCTACACCTTC.

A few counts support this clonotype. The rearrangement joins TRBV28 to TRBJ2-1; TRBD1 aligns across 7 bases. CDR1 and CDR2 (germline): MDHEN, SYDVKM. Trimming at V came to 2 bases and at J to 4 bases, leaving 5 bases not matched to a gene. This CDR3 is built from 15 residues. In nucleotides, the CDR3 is TGTGCCAGCAGTTTACCCGGGACAGCGTACAATGAGCAGTTCTTC. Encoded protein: CASSLPGTAYNEQFF. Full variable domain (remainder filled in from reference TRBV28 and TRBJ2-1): DVKVTQSSRYLVKRTGEKVFLECVQDMDHENMFWYRQDPGLGLRLIYFSYDVKMKEKGDIPEGYSVSREKKERFSLILESASTNQTSMYLCASSLPGTAYNEQFFGPGTRLTVL.

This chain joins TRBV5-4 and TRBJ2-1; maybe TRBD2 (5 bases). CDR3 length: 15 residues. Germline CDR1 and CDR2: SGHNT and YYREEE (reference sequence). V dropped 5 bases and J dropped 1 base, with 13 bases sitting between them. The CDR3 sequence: CASRPGEGSYNEQFF. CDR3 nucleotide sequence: TGTGCCAGCAGACCTGGCGAGGGTTCCTACAATGAGCAGTTCTTC.

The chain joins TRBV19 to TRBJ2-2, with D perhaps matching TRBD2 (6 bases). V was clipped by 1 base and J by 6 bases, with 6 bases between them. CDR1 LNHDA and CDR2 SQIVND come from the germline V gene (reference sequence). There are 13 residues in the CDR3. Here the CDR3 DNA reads TGTGCCAGTAGTATAGGACTAGCCGGGGAGCTGTTTTTT. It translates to CASSIGLAGELFF.

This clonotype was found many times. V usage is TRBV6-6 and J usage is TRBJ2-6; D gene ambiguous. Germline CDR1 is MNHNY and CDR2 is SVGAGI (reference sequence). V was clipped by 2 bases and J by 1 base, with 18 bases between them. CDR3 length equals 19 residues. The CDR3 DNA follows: TGTGCCAGCAGTTACCGCCGACTCGAGCCCACTTCTGGGGCCAACGTCCTGACTTTC. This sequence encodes CASSYRRLEPTSGANVLTF.